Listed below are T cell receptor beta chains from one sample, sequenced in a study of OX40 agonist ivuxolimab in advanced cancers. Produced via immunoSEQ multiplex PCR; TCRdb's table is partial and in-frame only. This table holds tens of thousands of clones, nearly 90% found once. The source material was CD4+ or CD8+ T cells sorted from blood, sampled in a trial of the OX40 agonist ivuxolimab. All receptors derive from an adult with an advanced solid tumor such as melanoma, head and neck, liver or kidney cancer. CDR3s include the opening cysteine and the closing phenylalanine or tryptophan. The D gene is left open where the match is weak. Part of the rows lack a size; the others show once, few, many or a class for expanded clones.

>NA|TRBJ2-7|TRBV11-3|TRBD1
TGTGCCAGCAGCAACCGACAGGGCCATTACGAGCAGTACTTC
CASSNRQGHYEQYF
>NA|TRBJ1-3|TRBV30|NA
TGTGCCTGGAGGGAGTGGCCCTCTGGAAACACCATATATTTT
CAWREWPSGNTIYF
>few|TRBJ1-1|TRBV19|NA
TGTGCCAGTAGTTACAGGGAAAACACTGAAGCTTTCTTT
CASSYRENTEAFF
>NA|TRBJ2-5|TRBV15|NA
TGTGCCACCAGCAGGCTTTCGACACCCCAAGAGACCCAGTACTTC
CATSRLSTPQETQYF
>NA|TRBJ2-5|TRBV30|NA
TGTGCCTGGAGTGTTGGGGAGACCCAGTACTTC
CAWSVGETQYF
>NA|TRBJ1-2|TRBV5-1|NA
TGCGCCAGCACCAGGGGCTTCAACTATGGCTACACCTTC
CASTRGFNYGYTF
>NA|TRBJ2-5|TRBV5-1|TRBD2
TGCGCCAGCAGCTCCGGGACTAGCGTGGAGACCCAGTACTTC
CASSSGTSVETQYF
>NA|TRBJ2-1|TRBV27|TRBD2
TGTGCCAGCAGTTTATTTACAGCGGGAATATCCTACAATGAGCAGTTCTTC
CASSLFTAGISYNEQFF
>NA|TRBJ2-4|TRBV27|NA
TGTGCCAGCAGTTTCGGGCAGGAAAACATTCAGTACTTC
CASSFGQENIQYF
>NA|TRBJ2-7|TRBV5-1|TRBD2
TGCGCCAGCAGCTTGGATCCGGGAGGGCCGGGCGAGCAGTACTTC
CASSLDPGGPGEQYF
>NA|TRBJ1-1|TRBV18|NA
TGTGCCAGCTCACCGGTAATGGCCACCGCCTCAAACACTGAAGCGTTCTTT
CASSPVMATASNTEAFF
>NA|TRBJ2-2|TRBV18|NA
TGTGCCAGCTCACCATCCCAAGACACCGGGGAGCTGTTTTTT
CASSPSQDTGELFF
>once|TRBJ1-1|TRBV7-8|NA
TGTGCCAGCAGCACCGACAGCCACGGGAACACTGAAGCTTTCTTT
CASSTDSHGNTEAFF
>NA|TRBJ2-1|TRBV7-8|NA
TGTGCCAGCAGCTCCGGTAGGGGCAATGAGCAGTTCTTC
CASSSGRGNEQFF
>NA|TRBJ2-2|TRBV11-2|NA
TGTGCCAGCAGCTTAAGGAGGTTTTCCACCGGGGAGCTGTTTTTT
CASSLRRFSTGELFF
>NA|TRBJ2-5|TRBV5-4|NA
TGTGCCAGCAGCTCTAGGGGGAGGGATCTGGGAGAGACCCAGTACTTC
CASSSRGRDLGETQYF
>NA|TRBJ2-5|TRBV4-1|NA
TGCGCCAGCAGCCGAGCCCCCCCTGACGGGGGAGCCACAGAGACCCAGTACTTC
CASSRAPPDGGATETQYF
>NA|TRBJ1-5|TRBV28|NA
TGTGCCAGCAGCCCACTTGATCAGCCCCAGCATTTT
CASSPLDQPQHF
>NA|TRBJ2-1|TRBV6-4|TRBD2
TGTGCCAGCAGTCCCATGACTAGCGGAGGGAGAAATGAGCAGTTCTTC
CASSPMTSGGRNEQFF
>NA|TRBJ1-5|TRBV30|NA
TGTGCCTGGTCATCCGGGACGGCTTATTATCAGCCCCAGCATTTT
CAWSSGTAYYQPQHF
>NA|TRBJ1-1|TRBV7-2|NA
TGTGCCAGCAGCTCCGGGGGTGGCGGCCGAGGTACTGAAGCTTTCTTT
CASSSGGGGRGTEAFF
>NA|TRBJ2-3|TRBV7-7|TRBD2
TGTGCCAGCAGCTTGACTAGCGGCCGCACAGATACGCAGTATTTT
CASSLTSGRTDTQYF
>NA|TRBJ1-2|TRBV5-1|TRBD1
TGCGCCAGCAGCCGTGACAGGGGGCGTCTGGATGGCTACACCTTC
CASSRDRGRLDGYTF
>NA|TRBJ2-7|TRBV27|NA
TGTGCCAGCAGCTTTATGAGGGGGGTCGGGGAGCAGTACTTC
CASSFMRGVGEQYF
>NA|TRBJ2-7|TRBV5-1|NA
TGCGCCAGCAGCACTAATCCAGGGGACGAGCAGTACTTC
CASSTNPGDEQYF
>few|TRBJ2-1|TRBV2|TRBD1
TGTGCCAGCACCCCTAGGGGGACAGGTCGTTACAATGAGCAGTTCTTC
CASTPRGTGRYNEQFF
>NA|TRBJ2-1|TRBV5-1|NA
TGCGCCAGCAGCTTGGGACAGCCAATCTCCTACAATGAGCAGTTCTTC
CASSLGQPISYNEQFF
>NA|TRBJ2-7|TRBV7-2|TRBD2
TGTGCCAGCAGTTTAGGCCTTAGCGGGAGTGGATACGAGCAGTACTTC
CASSLGLSGSGYEQYF
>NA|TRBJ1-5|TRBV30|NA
TGTGCCTGGAGCCCCGATCGCAGGTCGGGAAATCAGCCCCAGCATTTT
CAWSPDRRSGNQPQHF
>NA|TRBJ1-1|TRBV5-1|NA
TGCGCCAGCAGCTTGGCCGATAGGAAGGTAGCTGAAGCTTTCTTT
CASSLADRKVAEAFF
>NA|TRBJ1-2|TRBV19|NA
TGTGCCAGTAGTACATTTCAGGGACTCTATGGCTACACCTTC
CASSTFQGLYGYTF
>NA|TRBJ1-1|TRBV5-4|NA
TGTGCCAGCAGCCGTTCGGGGAGAGAAGCTTTCTTT
CASSRSGREAFF
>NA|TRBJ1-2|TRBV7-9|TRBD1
TGTGCCAGCAGCTTTGGTCGGACAGGGGAAGGCTACACCTTC
CASSFGRTGEGYTF
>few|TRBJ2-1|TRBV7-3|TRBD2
TGTGCCAGCAGCGTGACTAGCGGAGAATACAATGAGCAGTTCTTC
CASSVTSGEYNEQFF
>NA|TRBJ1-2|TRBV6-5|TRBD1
TGTGCCAGCAGGTCCAATACCAGGGGGCGCGCGGGCTACACCTTC
CASRSNTRGRAGYTF
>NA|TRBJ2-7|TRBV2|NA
TGTGCCAGCAGCTGGGACAAACCTTCCTACGAGCAGTACTTC
CASSWDKPSYEQYF
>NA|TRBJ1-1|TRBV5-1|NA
TGCGCCAGCAGCTTCATACAGGGAGCGGCTGGGACTGAAGCTTTCTTT
CASSFIQGAAGTEAFF
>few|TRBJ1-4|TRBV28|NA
TGTGCCAGCAGTACTCCCGACAGCGGGAGAAAACTGTTTTTT
CASSTPDSGRKLFF
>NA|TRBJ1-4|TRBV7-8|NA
TGTGCCAGCAGCTCTTTTAATGAAAAACTGTTTTTT
CASSSFNEKLFF
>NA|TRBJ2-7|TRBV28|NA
TGTGCCAGCAGCCTCGGTGGGGTAGACTACGAGCAGTACTTC
CASSLGGVDYEQYF
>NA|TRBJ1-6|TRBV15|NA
TGTGCCACCAGCAGAGGTGGACAGAATAATTCACCCCTCCACTTT
CATSRGGQNNSPLHF
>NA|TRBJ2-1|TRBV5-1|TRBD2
TGCGCCAGCAGCTTGGAGGGCGGGAGCTACAATGAGCAGTTCTTC
CASSLEGGSYNEQFF
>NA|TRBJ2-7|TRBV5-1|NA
TGCGCCAGCAGCTTGGAGGGGGGGACATTCCACGAGCAGTACTTC
CASSLEGGTFHEQYF
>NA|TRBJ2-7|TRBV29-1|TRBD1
TGCAGCGTTGGACAGGGGAAAGGGGAGCAGTACTTC
CSVGQGKGEQYF
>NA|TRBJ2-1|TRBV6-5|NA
TGTGCCAGCAGAACCGGGGGTCAAGGGAATGAGCAGTTCTTC
CASRTGGQGNEQFF
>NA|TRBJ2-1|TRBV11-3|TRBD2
TGTGCCAGCAGCCCCAAGGTAGCGGGGGACTACAATGAGCAGTTCTTC
CASSPKVAGDYNEQFF
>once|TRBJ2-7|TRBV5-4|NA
TGTGCCAGCAGCCCAGGGGCCGGAGGGGGAGGCCTCGACTACGAGCAGTACTTC
CASSPGAGGGGLDYEQYF
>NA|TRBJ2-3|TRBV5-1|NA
TGCGCCAGCAGCTATAGGTCGGGCACAGATACGCAGTATTTT
CASSYRSGTDTQYF
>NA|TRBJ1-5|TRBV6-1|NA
TGTGCCAGCACCGTTAGCAATCAGCCCCAGCATTTT
CASTVSNQPQHF
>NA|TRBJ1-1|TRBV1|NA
TGCACCAGCAGCCAAGATCCTCCAGGGGGCTTGCCCTCAGGGGCTTTCTTT
CTSSQDPPGGLPSGAFF
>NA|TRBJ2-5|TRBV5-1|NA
TGTGCCAGCAGCTACGGCGGCCTTCAAGAGACCCAGTACTTC
CASSYGGLQETQYF
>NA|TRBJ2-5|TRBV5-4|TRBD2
TGTGCCAGCAGCATAGGACTAGCGGGTGAAGAGACCCAGTACTTC
CASSIGLAGEETQYF
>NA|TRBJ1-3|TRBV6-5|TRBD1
TGTGCCAGCAGTTACACGGGACAGGCTGCTGGAAACACCATATATTTT
CASSYTGQAAGNTIYF
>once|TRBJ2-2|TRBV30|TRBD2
TGTGCCTGGAGTCGCGGGACTAGCGGACTGAACACCGGGGAGCTGTTTTTT
CAWSRGTSGLNTGELFF
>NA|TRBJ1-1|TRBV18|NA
TGTGCCAGCTCACCCCCTGGGACGGTGAACACTGAAGCTTTCTTT
CASSPPGTVNTEAFF
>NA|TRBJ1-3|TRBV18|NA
TGTGCCAGCTCACCACCGAACGGAAACACCATATATTTT
CASSPPNGNTIYF
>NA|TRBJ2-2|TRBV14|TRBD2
TGTGCCACCTCTCCACGACTAGCGGGAAACACCGGGGAGCTGTTTTTT
CATSPRLAGNTGELFF
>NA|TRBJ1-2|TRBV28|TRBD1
TGTGCCAGCAGTCTGACAGGGTCTGGCTACACCTTC
CASSLTGSGYTF
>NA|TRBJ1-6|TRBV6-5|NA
TGTGCCAGCAAGGCCTCGGTTAGATCACCCCTCCACTTT
CASKASVRSPLHF